This record concerns one TCR beta chain sequence. This clonotype appeared many times. It has no known antigen specificity. Base qualities are not at hand, and no much larger clone is one base apart. According to the study, the label for this sample's time point signals: newly diagnosed GD, antithyroid drugs for less than 3 months. RNA was extracted from PBMCs in TRIzol for both TCR sequencing and RNA sequencing. Graves' disease was diagnosed according to American Thyroid Association guidelines. Patients were recruited from an endocrinology department in Xi'an, China. Each patient gave 7.5 to 10 milliliters of peripheral blood, collected in an EDTA anticoagulant tube. Ficoll Paque Plus density gradient separation was used to isolate PBMCs, and no further T cell sorting was done. An Agilent 2100 Bioanalyzer and agarose gel were used to check RNA quality, and a NanoDrop 2000 was used to measure RNA concentration.

Libraries were prepared through multiplex PCR. The run used an Illumina HiSeq 4000. iRepertoire HTBI primers and Arm-PCR amplification of CDR3 regions were used to construct TCR beta libraries. Before sequencing, the PCR products underwent gel purification. Turning to the authors' computational methods: Across samples, fewer than 70 TRBV and roughly 15 TRBJ segments were identified and used for gene usage analysis of CDR3 amino acid clonotypes. COPE and FqMerger were used to merge the filtered high-quality paired reads into contigs. Contigs were aligned with BLAST to IMGT TRBV, TRBD and TRBJ reference genes, and CDR3 was defined per IMGT. Clonotypes above 0.1% frequency were classified as highly expanded clones. Shannon entropy was used to measure repertoire diversity, and the Gini coefficient was used to measure V-J evenness. A clonotype found in more than one individual was treated as public. TCRdb reprocessed the public reads (quality trimming at Q25 with fastp, clone calling with MiXCR) and kept in-frame beta chains. Rows with one shared CDR3 protein collapse into an entry with the most common genes and DNA. The V and J calls here are based on TCRdb, not the publication. In all, the sample holds some 410,000 distinct CDR3 sequences, and roughly 15% of those were seen once. Of the sample, about 10% is held by the ten largest clones.

The record originates from a study of regulatory T cells in long-lasting Graves disease (dated by TCRdb to the early 2020s). About the study as a whole: In the newly diagnosed Graves' disease group, patients had been taking antithyroid drugs for less than 3 months. Persistent Graves' disease patients were compared with newly diagnosed Graves' disease patients by peripheral blood TCR sequencing and RNA sequencing. The study took place in China and was registered as a clinical trial. A total of roughly 33 samples underwent TCR sequencing: 13 from persistent and around 20 from newly diagnosed Graves' disease patients.

The CDR3 contains 15 residues, cysteine and phenylalanine counted. Only CDR3 DNA is held: 45 bases, read in frame from base 1. Trimming costs V 1 base and J 7 bases, and their ends lie 20 bases apart. Looking up the germline V gene (reference sequence) yields CDR1 DFQATT and CDR2 SNEGSKA. The full study reports these points: The small sample size was acknowledged by the authors as a limitation that may reduce accuracy. Because the primary lesion, thyroid tissue, could not be accessed, the study looked at peripheral blood alone. Compared with newly diagnosed patients, persistent Graves' disease patients had lower TCR Shannon entropy and fewer highly expanded clones, which suggests clonal expansion. Only the TCR beta chain was sequenced and analyzed. Preferential use of TRBV28, TRBJ1-2 and TRBJ2-5 was observed in persistent disease, whereas TRBV20-1 and TRBJ2-1 were favored in newly diagnosed disease. A larger number of public clonotypes was shared among persistent patients (more than 2,500) than among newly diagnosed patients (approximately 1,000).

These data were also filed under a second study, of T cells in Graves' hyperthyroidism and ophthalmopathy. The other study reports the following: Stable Graves' hyperthyroidism was defined as no progression to ophthalmopathy during 18 months of follow-up. The hyperthyroidism patients were between 18 and 65 years old and newly diagnosed, with a disease duration of less than 2 months. Patients with uncontrolled infections, other autoimmune diseases, pregnancy or lactation were excluded. Diagnoses were based on clinical symptoms, serum thyroxine and TRAb, thyroid ultrasound and orbital computed tomography. The first round of RT-PCR for the TCR CDR3 was performed with the HTBI primer set and the Qiagen OneStep RT-PCR kit. Most expanded thyroid clonotypes (frequency above 0.001) were also detected in blood, suggesting blood repertoires may reflect thyroid immune responses. In cross-validation, a model built on a 13 V-J signature told ophthalmopathy apart from stable hyperthyroidism with 87.88% sensitivity and roughly 83% specificity, and in testing the same model reached 80%/75%. In validation, the model predicted progression to ophthalmopathy with approximately 71% sensitivity and less than 75% specificity, a median of 6.5 months before onset. To identify distinguishing TCR V-J signatures, a discovery cohort of 100 patients was used, comprising 40 to 45 with Graves' ophthalmopathy and under 60 with stable Graves' hyperthyroidism. An independent validation cohort of around 19 hyperthyroidism patients and 15 or so patients who later progressed to ophthalmopathy tested prospective prediction of ophthalmopathy. The 85 to 100 discovery patients were randomly split 7:3 into training and test sets. Thyroid tissue and blood T-cell repertoires from about six Graves' hyperthyroidism patients were also compared in the study. Following sampling, methimazole starting at 30 mg daily was given to hyperthyroidism patients, and high-dose intravenous methylprednisolone was given to ophthalmopathy patients. The libraries were constructed in a second round of multiplex PCR and then size-selected and purified. Libraries were sequenced paired-end with 100 bp reads on an Illumina HiSeq2000. SOAPnuke was used to process the raw data, throwing out any read that contained adapters or uncalled bases, had a mean Phred below 15, or lacked an exact constant-primer or identifier match. COPE v1.2.5 was used to merge the high-quality paired reads, and each unique nucleotide sequence was defined as a clonotype. MiTCR v1.1 was used to align clonotypes to the IMGT TRBV, TRBD and TRBJ reference segments. The analysis included only V-J combinations with a frequency above 0.0001, which together covered 99% to 99.2% of the repertoires. The TCS score was defined as F50 (clonal expansion) divided by E x V (chaos), with BLOSUM62-based TCRdist calculated between CDR3 peptides within each V-J. Welch's t-statistics and random forest reduced fewer than 600 V-J features to 13, which were used in a naive Bayes classifier (R e1071). No statistical method was used to set the sample size in advance, and investigators knew the group allocation. The paper describes TCR Vbeta CDR3 sequencing of roughly 130 peripheral blood samples, made up of fewer than 50 ophthalmopathy patients, roughly 80 hyperthyroidism patients and some 17 progressor patients.

The chain employs TRBV20-1 and TRBJ2-7, with the D segment possibly TRBD1 or TRBD2, each aligning over 5 bases. The receptor was derived from a woman in her 30s with Graves disease. Donor details come from another sample of the same person, matched by shared clones. The specimen was peripheral blood mononuclear cells (PBMCs), collected at new diagnosis, from a patient treated with antithyroid drugs. The CDR3 loop reads CSARVPTRDAGEQYF. The sequence in DNA is TGCAGTGCTAGAGTGCCAACCAGGGACGCTGGGGAGCAGTACTTC.